This T cell receptor beta chain was profiled in a study of control samples from healthy donors and cancer patients. TCRdb's table, derived via immunoSEQ multiplex PCR, lists solely in-frame clones and lacks some. The table has hundreds of thousands of clones, approximately 80% seen once; the top ten hold 13%. CDR1 and CDR2 (germline): MDHEN, SYDVKM. The CDR3 runs to 18 residues. V lost 2 bases to trimming and J lost 7 bases; unmatched junction nucleotides: 17. Sequencing input: PBMCs. The V gene is TRBV28, the J gene TRBJ2-1, with 7 nucleotides matching TRBD2. The receptor's source is a woman aged 60-75 years with lung cancer. The CDR3, as DNA: TGTGCCAGCAGTTTAAGGGGTCAGAGACTAGCCGTATGGAATGAGCAGTTCTTC. Translation: CASSLRGQRLAVWNEQFF.